Sequencing of this T cell receptor beta chain was carried out in a study of read filtering for tumor transcriptome and immune sequencing. Molecular barcoded adaptors covering alpha/delta and beta/gamma chains were used on roughly 400 ng RNA. Using its own MiXCR run on the reads, TCRdb lists one record per CDR3 protein. The table has approximately 40,000 distinct CDR3 sequences, 14% seen once; the top ten hold more than 15%. J was trimmed by 4 bases and V by 4 bases; bases with no gene match: 5. The length of the CDR3 is 15 residues. Germline V gene sequence: CDR1 PRHDT, CDR2 FYEKMQ (reference sequence). This clonotype rates as medium-sized (0.01 to 0.1%). The antigen is undetermined. Notes on the study in general: Single-read clonotypes: roughly 80% of IR-seq clonotypes (roughly 4% of reads), 74.6% of RNA-seq clonotypes (roughly 45% of reads).

The J gene is TRBJ2-1, the V gene TRBV13; TRBD1 matches at 9 bases. The source material was a population of CD138-negative cells sorted from bone marrow. This receptor was obtained from a donor aged 40 or older with multiple myeloma. This CDR3 is CASSSGTGRYNEQFF. CDR3 DNA sequence: TGTGCCAGCAGCTCGGGGACAGGGCGTTACAATGAGCAGTTCTTC.